The rows below give T cell receptor beta chains drawn from one sample of a study of shared clonotypes between healthy human individuals. Data came from immunoSEQ multiplex PCR; TCRdb stores just in-frame clones and leaves some out. The sample lists millions of clones; about 93% were seen once. The specimen was naive CD8+ T cells from PBMCs. The receptor source for this set is a man aged 18 to 30 in good health. Some clones in this sample may be carry-over from other donors' samples. The CDR3 runs from the conserved cysteine through the conserved F or W. A D gene is named only where the DNA matches it firmly. Clone size is given for some rows only: seen once, a few or many times, or a class if the clone is expanded.

j_gene: TRBJ1-3; v_gene: TRBV5-4; abundance: once; d_gene: NA; CDR3aa: CASRLGNTIYF; CDR3nt: TGTGCCAGCAGATTAGGAAACACCATATATTTT
j_gene: TRBJ2-5; v_gene: TRBV28; abundance: once; d_gene: TRBD2; CDR3aa: CASSPPGLADQETQYF; CDR3nt: TGTGCCAGCAGTCCCCCGGGACTAGCGGACCAAGAGACCCAGTACTTC
j_gene: TRBJ1-2; v_gene: TRBV10-3; abundance: NA; d_gene: TRBD1; CDR3aa: CAISGGVYDRDIYGYTF; CDR3nt: TGTGCCATCAGTGGGGGAGTTTACGACAGGGATATCTATGGCTACACCTTC
j_gene: TRBJ2-7; v_gene: TRBV27; abundance: few; d_gene: TRBD1; CDR3aa: CASRWQGAGLSGGEQYF; CDR3nt: TGTGCCAGCCGCTGGCAGGGGGCCGGACTGTCCGGTGGCGAGCAGTACTTC
j_gene: TRBJ2-1; v_gene: TRBV7-6; abundance: NA; d_gene: NA; CDR3aa: CASSHSPREYHNEQFF; CDR3nt: TGTGCCAGCAGTCATTCCCCTAGGGAATACCACAATGAGCAGTTCTTC
j_gene: TRBJ2-7; v_gene: TRBV25-1; abundance: once; d_gene: NA; CDR3aa: CAVNTGYEQYF; CDR3nt: TGTGCCGTTAATACAGGATACGAGCAGTACTTC
j_gene: TRBJ2-7; v_gene: TRBV7-9; abundance: NA; d_gene: NA; CDR3aa: CASSLSHRGPITYEQYF; CDR3nt: TGTGCCAGCAGCTTATCCCACCGGGGACCGATAACCTACGAGCAGTACTTC
j_gene: TRBJ1-1; v_gene: TRBV10-2; abundance: NA; d_gene: NA; CDR3aa: CASSESGGRDWGTEAFF; CDR3nt: TGCGCCAGCAGTGAGTCTGGAGGGCGAGATTGGGGCACTGAAGCTTTCTTT
j_gene: TRBJ2-1; v_gene: TRBV27; abundance: NA; d_gene: NA; CDR3aa: CASSFREPLRGNEQFF; CDR3nt: TGTGCCAGCAGTTTCCGGGAGCCCCTAAGAGGCAATGAGCAGTTCTTC
j_gene: TRBJ2-2; v_gene: TRBV10-3; abundance: NA; d_gene: TRBD2; CDR3aa: CAISESGLAGDGGELFF; CDR3nt: TGTGCCATCAGTGAGTCGGGACTAGCGGGAGATGGCGGGGAGCTGTTTTTT
j_gene: TRBJ2-7; v_gene: TRBV7-6; abundance: NA; d_gene: TRBD2; CDR3aa: CASSLTLRGADYEQYF; CDR3nt: TGTGCCAGCAGCCTAACCCTGCGGGGGGCGGACTACGAGCAGTACTTC
j_gene: TRBJ2-7; v_gene: TRBV4-1; abundance: NA; d_gene: TRBD2; CDR3aa: CASSQVWEGRFSYEQYF; CDR3nt: TGCGCCAGCAGCCAAGTATGGGAGGGCAGGTTCTCCTACGAGCAGTACTTC
j_gene: TRBJ2-1; v_gene: TRBV11-2; abundance: NA; d_gene: NA; CDR3aa: CASSSKVAGAKNEQFF; CDR3nt: TGTGCCAGCAGCTCAAAGGTGGCGGGGGCGAAAAATGAGCAGTTCTTC
j_gene: TRBJ2-2; v_gene: TRBV4-3; abundance: once; d_gene: NA; CDR3aa: CASSPSWGEWDTGELFF; CDR3nt: TGCGCCAGCAGCCCTAGTTGGGGGGAGTGGGACACCGGGGAGCTGTTTTTT
j_gene: TRBJ1-4; v_gene: TRBV15; abundance: NA; d_gene: NA; CDR3aa: CATSREGHVNEKLFF; CDR3nt: TGTGCCACCAGCAGGGAGGGGCACGTTAATGAAAAACTGTTTTTT
j_gene: TRBJ1-1; v_gene: TRBV29-1; abundance: NA; d_gene: TRBD1; CDR3aa: CSVLRTGWDTEAFF; CDR3nt: TGCAGCGTTCTACGGACAGGGTGGGACACTGAAGCTTTCTTT
j_gene: TRBJ1-1; v_gene: TRBV5-6; abundance: NA; d_gene: NA; CDR3aa: CASSLAYTEAFF; CDR3nt: TGTGCCAGCAGCTTGGCCTACACTGAAGCTTTCTTT
j_gene: TRBJ1-2; v_gene: TRBV5-4; abundance: NA; d_gene: NA; CDR3aa: CASSLEATDYGYTF; CDR3nt: TGTGCCAGCAGCTTGGAGGCGACAGACTATGGCTACACCTTC
j_gene: TRBJ2-7; v_gene: TRBV11-2; abundance: NA; d_gene: NA; CDR3aa: CASSLVPREQYF; CDR3nt: TGTGCCAGCAGCTTAGTGCCCCGGGAGCAGTACTTC
j_gene: TRBJ2-2; v_gene: TRBV7-9; abundance: NA; d_gene: NA; CDR3aa: CASSPTRAELFF; CDR3nt: TGTGCCAGCAGCCCTACACGGGCGGAGCTGTTTTTT
j_gene: TRBJ2-7; v_gene: TRBV7-9; abundance: NA; d_gene: NA; CDR3aa: CAYSPLSEQYF; CDR3nt: TGTGCCTACAGCCCGCTTAGCGAGCAGTACTTC
j_gene: TRBJ2-7; v_gene: TRBV4-3; abundance: NA; d_gene: TRBD2; CDR3aa: CASSQDGELAGGKYYEQYF; CDR3nt: TGCGCCAGCAGCCAAGACGGTGAGCTAGCGGGAGGCAAATACTACGAGCAGTACTTC
j_gene: TRBJ1-2; v_gene: TRBV6-4; abundance: NA; d_gene: NA; CDR3aa: CASSDFSGFGYTF; CDR3nt: TGTGCCAGCAGTGACTTTTCTGGGTTTGGCTACACCTTC
j_gene: TRBJ2-4; v_gene: TRBV10-3; abundance: NA; d_gene: NA; CDR3aa: CAISPHDGTSNIQYF; CDR3nt: TGTGCCATCAGCCCCCACGACGGGACCTCAAACATTCAGTACTTC
j_gene: TRBJ1-3; v_gene: TRBV7-9; abundance: NA; d_gene: NA; CDR3aa: CASSPYIGGEENTIYF; CDR3nt: TGTGCCAGCAGCCCGTACATCGGAGGTGAGGAAAACACCATATATTTT
j_gene: TRBJ2-7; v_gene: TRBV5-1; abundance: NA; d_gene: TRBD1; CDR3aa: CASSFSGTGPYEQYF; CDR3nt: TGCGCCAGCAGCTTCAGTGGGACAGGGCCATACGAGCAGTACTTC
j_gene: TRBJ1-4; v_gene: TRBV9; abundance: NA; d_gene: NA; CDR3aa: CASSVEGVTNEKLFF; CDR3nt: TGTGCCAGCAGCGTAGAGGGGGTTACTAATGAAAAACTGTTTTTT
j_gene: TRBJ2-2; v_gene: TRBV15; abundance: NA; d_gene: NA; CDR3aa: CATSRGWAPLNTGELFF; CDR3nt: TGTGCCACCAGCAGAGGTTGGGCGCCCCTGAACACCGGGGAGCTGTTTTTT
j_gene: TRBJ2-3; v_gene: TRBV27; abundance: NA; d_gene: TRBD1; CDR3aa: CASSTRDRGTDTQYF; CDR3nt: TGTGCCAGCAGCACCAGGGACAGGGGGACAGATACGCAGTATTTT
j_gene: TRBJ2-7; v_gene: TRBV7-8; abundance: NA; d_gene: NA; CDR3aa: CASGRGRYEQYF; CDR3nt: TGTGCCAGCGGACGGGGCCGATACGAGCAGTACTTC
j_gene: TRBJ2-6; v_gene: TRBV6-4; abundance: NA; d_gene: NA; CDR3aa: CASSLVSGANVLTF; CDR3nt: TGTGCCAGCAGTTTGGTCTCTGGGGCCAACGTCCTGACTTTC
j_gene: TRBJ1-1; v_gene: TRBV5-6; abundance: NA; d_gene: NA; CDR3aa: CASSLDRMETEAFF; CDR3nt: TGTGCCAGCAGCTTGGACAGGATGGAAACTGAAGCTTTCTTT
j_gene: TRBJ2-2; v_gene: TRBV7-9; abundance: NA; d_gene: NA; CDR3aa: CASSLRLGNTGELFF; CDR3nt: TGTGCCAGCAGCCTCCGGTTGGGGAACACCGGGGAGCTGTTTTTT
j_gene: TRBJ2-7; v_gene: TRBV11-3; abundance: NA; d_gene: TRBD1; CDR3aa: CASSLRTGVIYEQYF; CDR3nt: TGTGCCAGCAGCTTAAGGACAGGGGTCATCTACGAGCAGTACTTC
j_gene: TRBJ2-7; v_gene: TRBV4-1; abundance: NA; d_gene: TRBD1; CDR3aa: CASRQGTDRSYEQYF; CDR3nt: TGCGCCAGCAGGCAAGGGACAGACCGTTCCTACGAGCAGTACTTC
j_gene: TRBJ2-3; v_gene: TRBV5-4; abundance: NA; d_gene: NA; CDR3aa: CASSKKGPMTDTQYF; CDR3nt: TGTGCCAGCAGCAAAAAAGGCCCCATGACAGATACGCAGTATTTT
j_gene: TRBJ1-2; v_gene: TRBV14; abundance: NA; d_gene: NA; CDR3aa: CASSPDTLFGYTF; CDR3nt: TGTGCCAGCAGCCCGGACACCCTGTTCGGCTACACCTTC
j_gene: TRBJ1-2; v_gene: TRBV9; abundance: NA; d_gene: TRBD1; CDR3aa: CASSATGVGSYGYTF; CDR3nt: TGTGCCAGCAGCGCGACAGGGGTGGGTAGCTATGGCTACACCTTC
j_gene: TRBJ1-1; v_gene: TRBV5-6; abundance: NA; d_gene: NA; CDR3aa: CASSFGFSENTEAFF; CDR3nt: TGTGCCAGCAGTTTCGGATTTTCAGAGAACACTGAAGCTTTCTTT
j_gene: TRBJ2-5; v_gene: TRBV7-9; abundance: NA; d_gene: NA; CDR3aa: CASSISPRPGETQYF; CDR3nt: TGTGCCAGCAGCATTTCCCCTCGACCCGGAGAGACCCAGTACTTC
j_gene: TRBJ1-2; v_gene: TRBV10-3; abundance: NA; d_gene: NA; CDR3aa: CAISEEGMVYGYTF; CDR3nt: TGTGCCATCAGTGAGGAGGGGATGGTCTATGGCTACACCTTC
j_gene: TRBJ2-5; v_gene: TRBV28; abundance: NA; d_gene: NA; CDR3aa: CAITTASTQETQYF; CDR3nt: TGTGCCATTACGACCGCATCTACCCAAGAGACCCAGTACTTC
j_gene: TRBJ1-4; v_gene: TRBV7-9; abundance: NA; d_gene: NA; CDR3aa: CASSLKQDKGEKLFF; CDR3nt: TGTGCCAGCAGCTTAAAACAGGACAAGGGTGAAAAACTGTTTTTT
j_gene: TRBJ1-2; v_gene: TRBV29-1; abundance: NA; d_gene: NA; CDR3aa: CSAEAPGHVYGYTF; CDR3nt: TGCAGCGCCGAAGCTCCGGGACACGTCTATGGCTACACCTTC
j_gene: TRBJ2-7; v_gene: TRBV25-1; abundance: NA; d_gene: NA; CDR3aa: CASSEAPYEQYF; CDR3nt: TGTGCCAGCAGTGAAGCCCCCTACGAGCAGTACTTC
j_gene: TRBJ1-5; v_gene: TRBV28; abundance: NA; d_gene: TRBD1; CDR3aa: CASSLGQGNQPQHF; CDR3nt: TGTGCCAGCAGTCTCGGACAGGGCAATCAGCCCCAGCATTTT
j_gene: TRBJ2-5; v_gene: TRBV9; abundance: NA; d_gene: TRBD1; CDR3aa: CASSYPGQGSWETQYF; CDR3nt: TGTGCCAGCAGCTACCCGGGACAGGGGAGTTGGGAGACCCAGTACTTC
j_gene: TRBJ1-5; v_gene: TRBV4-1; abundance: NA; d_gene: NA; CDR3aa: CASSQPTVSGGNQPQHF; CDR3nt: TGCGCCAGCAGCCAACCTACAGTATCGGGTGGCAATCAGCCCCAGCATTTT
j_gene: TRBJ2-7; v_gene: TRBV4-3; abundance: few; d_gene: TRBD2; CDR3aa: CASSQGLLAGAFEQYF; CDR3nt: TGCGCCAGCAGCCAAGGCCTACTAGCGGGAGCTTTCGAGCAGTACTTC
j_gene: TRBJ2-7; v_gene: TRBV19; abundance: NA; d_gene: TRBD2; CDR3aa: CASSIDRRSSGRAEQYF; CDR3nt: TGTGCCAGTAGTATAGATCGTCGAAGTAGCGGGAGGGCCGAGCAGTACTTC
j_gene: TRBJ2-1; v_gene: TRBV6-5; abundance: NA; d_gene: NA; CDR3aa: CASSYGAGYNEQFF; CDR3nt: TGTGCCAGCAGTTACGGAGCCGGCTACAATGAGCAGTTCTTC
j_gene: TRBJ1-1; v_gene: TRBV5-1; abundance: NA; d_gene: NA; CDR3aa: CASSLDPGMNTEAFF; CDR3nt: TGCGCCAGCAGCTTGGATCCAGGGATGAACACTGAAGCTTTCTTT
j_gene: TRBJ1-3; v_gene: TRBV6-5; abundance: NA; d_gene: NA; CDR3aa: CASSYLAPGNTIYF; CDR3nt: TGTGCCAGCAGTTACTTGGCTCCTGGAAACACCATATATTTT
j_gene: TRBJ2-3; v_gene: TRBV4-3; abundance: NA; d_gene: TRBD2; CDR3aa: CASSEDQRGLTDTQYF; CDR3nt: TGCGCCAGCAGCGAAGACCAGCGGGGCCTCACAGATACGCAGTATTTT
j_gene: TRBJ2-3; v_gene: TRBV27; abundance: NA; d_gene: NA; CDR3aa: CASTRLGSTDTQYF; CDR3nt: TGTGCCAGCACGAGGCTGGGCAGTACAGATACGCAGTATTTT
j_gene: TRBJ1-5; v_gene: TRBV5-5; abundance: NA; d_gene: NA; CDR3aa: CASSSDLDYSNQPQHF; CDR3nt: TGTGCCAGCAGCTCAGATCTAGACTATAGCAATCAGCCCCAGCATTTT
j_gene: TRBJ2-5; v_gene: TRBV28; abundance: NA; d_gene: NA; CDR3aa: CASRLGPSGETQYF; CDR3nt: TGTGCCAGCAGGCTGGGCCCATCGGGAGAGACCCAGTACTTC
j_gene: TRBJ2-4; v_gene: TRBV5-1; abundance: NA; d_gene: NA; CDR3aa: CASSFLGAENIQYF; CDR3nt: TGCGCCAGCAGCTTTCTGGGAGCGGAAAACATTCAGTACTTC
j_gene: TRBJ1-1; v_gene: TRBV5-1; abundance: once; d_gene: TRBD1; CDR3aa: CASSLSLQAGGPEAFF; CDR3nt: TGCGCCAGCAGCTTGTCCCTCCAAGCAGGGGGCCCTGAAGCTTTCTTT